This T cell receptor (beta chain) was captured by sequencing in a study of early T cells in non-severe SARS-CoV-2 infection. This clonotype was detected many times. TCRdb called the 5' RACE reads again in MiXCR, with one record for every CDR3 protein. The table records about 66,000 distinct CDR3 sequences, approximately 9% of them present only once. CDR1 is MNHEY and CDR2 is SVGAGI in the germline V gene. This CDR3 is 16 amino acids long. V shed 4 bases and J 0 bases; nucleotides not matched to a gene: 4. This clonotype was sampled from an adult who was a healthcare worker with PCR-confirmed SARS-CoV-2 infection or an uninfected control (not recorded which). The V and J genes are TRBV6-5 and TRBJ2-2, with 8 bases fitting TRBD2. The specimen was whole blood. The CDR3 spells CASSSRTSPNTGELFF. In DNA, the CDR3 is TGTGCCAGCAGTTCGCGGACTAGCCCGAACACCGGGGAGCTGTTTTTT.